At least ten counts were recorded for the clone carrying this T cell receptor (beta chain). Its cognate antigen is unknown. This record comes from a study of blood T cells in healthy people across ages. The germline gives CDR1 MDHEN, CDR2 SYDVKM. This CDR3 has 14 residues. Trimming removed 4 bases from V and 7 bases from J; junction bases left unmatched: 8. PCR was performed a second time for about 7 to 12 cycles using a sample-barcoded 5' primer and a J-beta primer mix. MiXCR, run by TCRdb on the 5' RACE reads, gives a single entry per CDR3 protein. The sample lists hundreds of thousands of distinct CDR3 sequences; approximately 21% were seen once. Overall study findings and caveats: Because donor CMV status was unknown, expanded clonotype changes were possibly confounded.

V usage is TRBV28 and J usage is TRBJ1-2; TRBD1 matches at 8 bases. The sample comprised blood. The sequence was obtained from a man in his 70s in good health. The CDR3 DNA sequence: TGTGCCAGCAGTTATGGACAGGGTGTGTTTGGCTACACCTTC. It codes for CASSYGQGVFGYTF.